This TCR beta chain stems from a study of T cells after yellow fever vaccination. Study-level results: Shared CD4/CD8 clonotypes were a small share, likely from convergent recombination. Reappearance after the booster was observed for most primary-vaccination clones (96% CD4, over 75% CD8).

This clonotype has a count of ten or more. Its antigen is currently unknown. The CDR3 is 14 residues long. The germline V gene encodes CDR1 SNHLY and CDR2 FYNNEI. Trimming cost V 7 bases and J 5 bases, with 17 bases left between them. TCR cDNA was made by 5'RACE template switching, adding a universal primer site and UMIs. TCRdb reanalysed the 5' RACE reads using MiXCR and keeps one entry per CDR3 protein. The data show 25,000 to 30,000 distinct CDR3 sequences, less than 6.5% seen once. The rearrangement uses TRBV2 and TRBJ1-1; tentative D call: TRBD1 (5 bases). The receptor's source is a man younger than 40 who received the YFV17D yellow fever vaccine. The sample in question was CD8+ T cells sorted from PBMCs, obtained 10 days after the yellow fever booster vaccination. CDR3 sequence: CASTPLLGDTEAFF. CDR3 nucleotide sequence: TGTGCCAGCACTCCCCTGTTGGGGGATACTGAAGCTTTCTTT. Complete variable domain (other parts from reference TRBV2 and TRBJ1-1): EPEVTQTPSHQVTQMGQEVILRCVPISNHLYFYWYRQILGQKVEFLVSFYNNEISEKSEIFDDQFSVERPDGSNFTLKIRSTKLEDSAMYFCASTPLLGDTEAFFGQGTRLTVV.